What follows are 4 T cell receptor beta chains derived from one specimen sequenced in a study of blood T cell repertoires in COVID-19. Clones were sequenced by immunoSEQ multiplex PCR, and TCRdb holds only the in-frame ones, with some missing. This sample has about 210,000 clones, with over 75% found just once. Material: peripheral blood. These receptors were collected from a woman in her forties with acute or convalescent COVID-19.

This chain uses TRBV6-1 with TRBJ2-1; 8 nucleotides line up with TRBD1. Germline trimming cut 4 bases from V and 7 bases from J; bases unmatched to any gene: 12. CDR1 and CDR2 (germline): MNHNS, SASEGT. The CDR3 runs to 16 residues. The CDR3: CASSGNTGTGGNEQFF. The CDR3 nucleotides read TGTGCCAGCAGTGGAAACACCGGGACAGGTGGGAATGAGCAGTTCTTC.

Here the CDR3 reads CASSLAGPGQETQYF. The CDR3 DNA reads as TGCGCCAGCAGCTTGGCAGGCCCAGGCCAAGAGACCCAGTACTTC. The chain is built from TRBV5-1 and TRBJ2-5, with D uncertain. The CDR3 consists of 15 residues. Deletions cut 0 bases from V and 1 base from J, with 10 bases between. CDR1 and CDR2 from the germline V gene are SGHRS and YFSETQ.

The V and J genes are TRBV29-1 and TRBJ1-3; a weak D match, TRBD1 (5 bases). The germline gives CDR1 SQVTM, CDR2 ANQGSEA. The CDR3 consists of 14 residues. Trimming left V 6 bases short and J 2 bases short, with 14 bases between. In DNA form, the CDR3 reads TGCAGCGTCTCAGGGAACTTAGCTGGAAACACCATATATTTT. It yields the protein CSVSGNLAGNTIYF.

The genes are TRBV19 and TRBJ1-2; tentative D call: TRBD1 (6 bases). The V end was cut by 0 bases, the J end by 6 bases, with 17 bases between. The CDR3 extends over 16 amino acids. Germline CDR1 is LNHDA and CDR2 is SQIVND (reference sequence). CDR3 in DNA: TGTGCCAGTAGTATAGACAGGGGAACAGCGGTTGATGGCTACACCTTC. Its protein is CASSIDRGTAVDGYTF.